What follows are 8 T cell receptor beta chains derived from one specimen sequenced in a study of blood T cell repertoires in COVID-19. Libraries were prepared by immunoSEQ multiplex PCR; TCRdb keeps only in-frame clonotypes and omits some of them. Counted here are approximately 170,000 clones, about 86% occurring once; the ten biggest clones make up roughly a fifth. The specimen sequenced was peripheral blood. The receptors were sampled from a woman over 75 with acute or convalescent COVID-19.

The CDR3 DNA is TGTGCCAGCAGTTACTCGGCCCTCCAAGAGACCCAGTACTTC. This codes for CASSYSALQETQYF. The J gene is TRBJ2-5, the V gene TRBV6-6, with D uncertain. From germline, CDR1 is MNHNY and CDR2 SVGAGI (reference sequence). The V end was cut by 0 bases, the J end by 1 base, with 6 bases between. The CDR3 sequence is 14 residues long.

V usage is TRBV12-5 and J usage is TRBJ2-5, with D unclear. V was trimmed by 5 bases and J by 5 bases, leaving 9 bases between them. Germline V gene lookup returns CDR1 LGHNT and CDR2 FRNRAP. The CDR3 contains 12 residues. The CDR3 loop is CASGRPGETQYF. In DNA form, the CDR3 reads TGTGCTAGTGGTAGGCCCGGGGAGACCCAGTACTTC.

The chain joins TRBV2 to TRBJ1-1, with a tentative D call TRBD1 (5 bases). This CDR3 region has 14 residues. The germline gives CDR1 SNHLY, CDR2 FYNNEI. Trimming took off 7 bases at V and 6 bases at J, with 18 bases between the two ends. The CDR3 coding sequence is TGTGCCAGCAAAGAGGAGCAGGGTCTATCTGAAGCTTTCTTT. Protein sequence: CASKEEQGLSEAFF.

The chain joins TRBV18 to TRBJ2-2; D might be TRBD2 (6 bases). The CDR3 consists of 15 residues. Germline V gene lookup returns CDR1 KGHSH and CDR2 LQKENI. With 0 bases removed from V and 4 bases from J, the gap between germline ends came to 9 bases. The CDR3 is CASSPPRTITGELFF. The CDR3 DNA sequence: TGTGCCAGCTCACCACCCCGGACTATCACCGGGGAGCTGTTTTTT.

This chain connects TRBV5-4 to TRBJ2-1; 9 bases are shared with TRBD1. The CDR3 consists of 15 residues. J lost 6 bases, V lost 4 bases, and 8 bases had no gene match. The germline V gene has CDR1 SGHNT and CDR2 YYREEE (reference sequence). The CDR3 sequence is CASSTGQGSSNEQFF. The CDR3 nucleotides read TGTGCCAGCAGCACGGGACAGGGAAGCTCCAATGAGCAGTTCTTC.

The V and J genes are TRBV18 and TRBJ2-3, with 13 bases fitting TRBD2. The CDR3 is 18 amino acids. Germline V CDR1 and CDR2: KGHSH, LQKENI. Trimming at V came to 2 bases and at J to 0 bases, leaving 5 bases not matched to a gene. The CDR3 DNA sequence: TGTGCCAGCTCACCAAGGGGACTAGCGGGGAGTAGCACAGATACGCAGTATTTT. Amino acid sequence: CASSPRGLAGSSTDTQYF.

CDR3 DNA: TGTGCCAGCAGCCCCGCTTTATTGCAGGGGGGTTTGAACACTGAAGCTTTCTTT. It codes for CASSPALLQGGLNTEAFF. This chain connects TRBV5-4 to TRBJ1-1; 7 positions match TRBD1. Unmatched junction bases numbered 15, after V lost 4 bases and J lost 0 bases. The CDR3 contains 18 residues. The germline gives CDR1 SGHNT, CDR2 YYREEE (reference sequence).

The rearrangement joins TRBV4-1 to TRBJ2-3, with 13 bases aligning to TRBD2. Germline CDR1 and CDR2: MGHRA and YSYEKL. The CDR3 contains 20 residues. Trimming at V came to 1 base and at J to 1 base, leaving 11 bases not matched to a gene. The CDR3 sequence is CASSQVLGVTSGRGTDTQYF. In DNA, the CDR3 is TGCGCCAGCAGCCAAGTTCTAGGGGTAACTAGCGGGAGGGGCACAGATACGCAGTATTTT.